This entry features one TCR beta chain sequence. The data were taken from a study of shared clonotypes between healthy human individuals. Assay used: immunoSEQ multiplex PCR; TCRdb lists only in-frame clones, some missing. The sample includes about 960,000 clones, 76% of them seen just once. The sequence derives from a man in his late teens or twenties in good health. Sequencing was performed on memory CD4+ T cells sorted from blood. The subset: CD45RA-negative fraction.

The CDR3 coding sequence is TGTGCCAGCACCGGCCAGAATAGCAATCAGCCCCAGCATTTT. It specifies CASTGQNSNQPQHF. This sequence joins TRBV6-1 and TRBJ1-5; D is unresolved. The germline V gene encodes CDR1 MNHNS and CDR2 SASEGT. Trimming pared 7 bases from V and 0 bases from J, leaving 10 bases between. The CDR3 totals 14 residues.